Given below is one TCR beta chain in context. Its specificity is unknown. The data were obtained in a study of glioma-infiltrating T cells after dendritic cell vaccination. Whole-study results and caveats: Estimated pretreatment TIL content predicted outcome after dendritic cell vaccination.

This sample's time point: after dendritic cell vaccination, including at tumor progression/relapse. All glioblastoma patients lacked an isocitrate dehydrogenase mutation. Data came from immunoSEQ multiplex PCR; TCRdb stores just in-frame clones and leaves some out. This sample has more than 95,000 clones; 75% to 90% occur once, and the top ten carry about 5.7%. From germline, CDR1 is MNHEY and CDR2 SVGAGI. Trimming left V 0 bases short and J 4 bases short, with 12 bases between. The CDR3 extends over 15 amino acids. The specimen was blood, collected after dendritic cell vaccination. The chain employs TRBV6-5 and TRBJ1-2; no reliable D call. The receptor's source is a human donor with glioblastoma. This chain's CDR3 is CASSYSITGSYGYTF. CDR3 sequence (DNA): TGTGCCAGCAGTTACTCGATCACGGGGAGCTATGGCTACACCTTC.